The next 25 T cell receptor beta chains were all read from a single sample in a study of blood T cell repertoires in COVID-19. The protocol was immunoSEQ multiplex PCR, while the TCRdb copy is restricted to in-frame clones and leaves out a portion. This table has 350,000 to 400,000 clones, approximately 89% appearing once. Sequenced: PBMCs or T cells enriched from blood (not recorded which). The receptors were gathered from a woman aged 40 to 49 who had been exposed to COVID-19.

The chain joins TRBV27 to TRBJ1-1; tentatively, D is TRBD1 (6 bases). The CDR3 length is 14 residues. Trimming stripped 5 bases from V and 1 base from J, with 11 bases between. The germline V gene encodes CDR1 MNHEY and CDR2 SMNVEV (reference sequence). The DNA of the CDR3 is TGTGCCAGCAGTACCCGACAGGAGAACACTGAAGCTTTCTTT. As protein: CASSTRQENTEAFF.

The sample holds a few counts of this clone. The rearrangement joins TRBV5-1 to TRBJ1-5, with D possibly TRBD1 on 5 matching bases. The CDR3 has 13 residues. CDR1 is SGHRS and CDR2 is YFSETQ in the germline V gene. Trimming pared 3 bases from V and 2 bases from J, leaving 6 bases between. The DNA of the CDR3 is TGCGCCAGCAGCTCGGGGGGCAATCAGCCCCAGCATTTT. Translated: CASSSGGNQPQHF. The variable domain in full, with the rest retrieved from reference TRBV5-1 and TRBJ1-5, is KAGVTQTPRYLIKTRGQQVTLSCSPISGHRSVSWYQQTPGQGLQFLFEYFSETQRNKGNFPGRFSGRQFSNSRSEMNVSTLELGDSALYLCASSSGGNQPQHFGDGTRLSIL.

The chain combines TRBV18 with TRBJ2-1, with D unclear. The length of the CDR3 is 15 residues. Between the trimmed V and J ends, which lost 6 bases and 0 bases, there was a span of 12 bases. The V gene's germline CDR1 is KGHSH and CDR2 LQKENI. CDR3 sequence (DNA): TGTGCCAGCTCCACGAATGGCAACTCCTACAATGAGCAGTTCTTC. The encoded protein is CASSTNGNSYNEQFF.

As DNA, the CDR3 is TGTGCCAGCAGTGGACAGATGAACTATGGCTACACCTTC. Protein product: CASSGQMNYGYTF. The V call is TRBV2, the J call TRBJ1-2; D possibly corresponds to TRBD1 (5 bases). V was pared by 4 bases and J by 2 bases, with 8 bases between. This CDR3 spans 13 amino acids. Germline V gene data show CDR1 as SNHLY and CDR2 as FYNNEI.

V and J are TRBV25-1 and TRBJ1-3, with TRBD1 as a possible D gene (5 bases). This CDR3 spans 16 amino acids. Germline V gives CDR1 MGHDK, CDR2 SYGVNS. V gave up 1 base and J gave up 4 bases, with 14 bases separating them. CDR3 DNA sequence: TGTGCCAGCAGTGAATGGGCGGCAGGGCTCGGAAACACCATATATTTT. It codes for CASSEWAAGLGNTIYF. Full variable domain (outside the CDR3, taken from reference TRBV25-1 and TRBJ1-3): EADIYQTPRYLVIGTGKKITLECSQTMGHDKMYWYQQDPGMELHLIHYSYGVNSTEKGDLSSESTVSRIRTEHFPLTLESARPSHTSQYLCASSEWAAGLGNTIYFGEGSWLTVV.

The chain recombines TRBV5-1 with TRBJ2-7, with 8 bases lining up with TRBD1. The CDR3 runs 16 residues. Germline V lookup: CDR1 SGHRS, CDR2 YFSETQ. Losses at the gene ends were 3 bases for V and 4 bases for J; bases not matched to a gene: 12. The DNA for the CDR3 is TGCGCCAGCAGCTACAGTCGACAGGGGAGTGTATACGAGCAGTACTTC. This gives the protein CASSYSRQGSVYEQYF.

The J gene is TRBJ2-5, the V gene TRBV7-9; TRBD1 matches 8 bases. V gave up 6 bases and J gave up 4 bases; unmatched junction bases: 16. There are 17 residues in the CDR3. Germline V gene lookup returns CDR1 SEHNR and CDR2 FQNEAQ (reference sequence). Written as DNA, the CDR3 is TGTGCCAGCAGAGTCCCGGAGGACAGGGCAGGGCGAGAGACCCAGTACTTC. Its translation: CASRVPEDRAGRETQYF.

Notes on this clone: The sample has other DNA sequences that encode this CDR3 too. V and J are TRBV19 and TRBJ1-5; no definite D call. Germline V gene lookup returns CDR1 LNHDA and CDR2 SQIVND (reference sequence). The CDR3 is 13 residues long. Trimming stripped 3 bases from V and 4 bases from J, with 7 bases between. The CDR3 sequence: CASSISGNQPQHF. Here the CDR3 DNA reads TGTGCCAGTAGTATCTCAGGAAATCAGCCCCAGCATTTT.

The gene calls are TRBV21-1 and TRBJ2-7; the table's D call, TRBD1, has no DNA check behind it. TRBV21-1 is a pseudogene. This CDR3 is 19 amino acids long. For the CDR3, the DNA is TGTGCCAGCAGCAAAGCTGGGACAGCTCCAGCCCCCACTTCCTACGAGCAGTACTTC. It specifies CASSKAGTAPAPTSYEQYF.

In DNA form, the CDR3 reads TGTGCTAGTGGTTTGGGTACAGGGGGCCCTAACGAGCAGTACTTC. It specifies CASGLGTGGPNEQYF. The chain has TRBV12-5 and TRBJ2-7; the match to TRBD1 covers 9 bases. This CDR3 comprises 15 residues. Germline trimming cut 1 base from V and 5 bases from J; bases unmatched to any gene: 6. Germline values: CDR1 LGHNT, CDR2 FRNRAP.

The chain links TRBV2 to TRBJ2-7; a weak D match, TRBD2 (5 bases). V lost 7 bases, J lost 2 bases, and 18 bases lay in between. CDR1 and CDR2 (germline): SNHLY, FYNNEI. CDR3 length: 15 residues. This chain's CDR3 is CASIYSSGNPYEQYF. DNA for the CDR3: TGTGCCAGCATTTATTCTTCGGGGAATCCCTACGAGCAGTACTTC.

V usage is TRBV19 and J usage is TRBJ2-3, with D maybe TRBD1 (6 bases). V was cut by 3 bases and J by 8 bases, with 12 bases left in between. Germline assignment: CDR1 LNHDA and CDR2 SQIVND (reference sequence). CDR3 length equals 13 residues. Here the CDR3 DNA reads TGTGCCAGTAGTATGGAAGGGGGATTTACGCAGTATTTT. It translates to CASSMEGGFTQYF.

The V and J genes are TRBV4-3 and TRBJ1-1; no firm D call. Trimming left V 0 bases short and J 4 bases short, with 12 bases between. The CDR3 contains 15 residues. CDR1 is LGHNA and CDR2 is YSLEER in the germline V gene. For the CDR3, the DNA is TGCGCCAGCAGCCAAGACGTCAGGTTGGGCACTGAAGCTTTCTTT. It yields the protein CASSQDVRLGTEAFF.

This clone has a handful of counts. The rearrangement uses TRBV7-9 and TRBJ2-5; perhaps TRBD2 as D (6 bases). The germline CDR1 and CDR2 sequences are SEHNR and FQNEAQ (reference sequence). The ends were cut back, 5 bases at V and 2 bases at J, with 18 bases in the middle. The CDR3 covers 16 residues. The CDR3 bases are TGTGCCAGCAGCCTCGGTGGGGGGAGCCGACAAGAGACCCAGTACTTC. Translation gives CASSLGGGSRQETQYF.

In DNA, the CDR3 is TGCGCCAGCAGCTTGGAAGGGGGCCCGAATTCACCCCTCCACTTT. It codes for CASSLEGGPNSPLHF. The chain combines TRBV5-1 with TRBJ1-6, with 7 nucleotides matching TRBD1. The length of the CDR3 is 15 residues. Germline V gene data show CDR1 as SGHRS and CDR2 as YFSETQ. With V trimmed by 0 bases and J by 7 bases, 4 bases remained unmatched.

The chain joins TRBV5-8 to TRBJ1-2, with D uncertain. V was trimmed by 2 bases and J by 5 bases, leaving 7 bases between them. Germline V lookup: CDR1 SGHTS, CDR2 YDEGEE. This CDR3 comprises 12 residues. CDR3 bases: TGTGCCAGCAGCTTTCGCCGGTATGGCTACACCTTC. Its translation is CASSFRRYGYTF.

This clone was picked up one time. The chain carries TRBV21-1 and TRBJ1-5; TRBD1 is the table's D call, not checked against the DNA. TRBV21-1 is listed as a pseudogene. The CDR3 contains 16 residues. The CDR3 DNA is TGTGCCAGCATCCCTAGACAGGGGGTAGCGAGGAAGCCCCAGCATTTT. Translated: CASIPRQGVARKPQHF.

The rearrangement joins TRBV5-4 to TRBJ2-6; D is unclear. Germline V gene data show CDR1 as SGHNT and CDR2 as YYREEE (reference sequence). The V end was cut by 2 bases, the J end by 4 bases, with 10 bases between. The CDR3 spans 15 residues. Here the CDR3 DNA reads TGTGCCAGCAGCTTATCTCTCTCCGGGGCCAACGTCCTGACTTTC. Protein sequence: CASSLSLSGANVLTF.

Only a few counts were recorded for this clone. The chain couples TRBV9 to TRBJ2-1; D is unclear. The ends were cut back, 0 bases at V and 9 bases at J, with 4 bases in the middle. The CDR3 has 11 amino acids. Germline CDR1 is SGDLS and CDR2 is YYNGEE. As DNA, the CDR3 is TGTGCCAGCAGCGTAGCGGGTGAGCAGTTCTTC. As protein: CASSVAGEQFF.

The J gene is TRBJ2-3, the V gene TRBV5-4, with a possible D match to TRBD2 (6 bases). Germline V gene lookup returns CDR1 SGHNT and CDR2 YYREEE (reference sequence). The CDR3 consists of 18 residues. The ends were cut back, 1 base at V and 0 bases at J, with 18 bases in the middle. CDR3 amino acids: CASSLTRGRDLSTDTQYF. CDR3 DNA: TGTGCCAGCAGCTTGACTAGGGGCCGGGACTTAAGCACAGATACGCAGTATTTT.

The V call is TRBV7-9, the J call TRBJ2-1; 7 bases line up with TRBD2. The trim removed 5 bases at V and 13 bases at J, leaving 8 bases unmatched. CDR1 SEHNR and CDR2 FQNEAQ come from the germline V gene (reference sequence). There are 12 residues in the CDR3. Written as DNA, the CDR3 is TGTGCCAGCAGCCAGCGTCTAGCGGACCAGTTCTTC. The encoded protein is CASSQRLADQFF. Supplemented by reference TRBV7-9 and TRBJ2-1, the full variable domain reads DTGVSQNPRHKITKRGQNVTFRCDPISEHNRLYWYRQTLGQGPEFLTYFQNEAQLEKSRLLSDRFSAERPKGSFSTLEIQRTEQGDSAMYLCASSQRLADQFFGPGTRLTVL.

The gene calls are TRBV5-1 and TRBJ1-2, with 7 bases matching TRBD1. V dropped 0 bases and J dropped 8; count of bases not matched to a gene: 10. CDR1 and CDR2 (germline): SGHRS, YFSETQ. This CDR3 has 15 residues. The CDR3 nucleotides read TGCGCCAGCAGCTTGGGTGACAGGGATTCGGGCGGCTACACCTTC. Its protein product is CASSLGDRDSGGYTF.

The chain uses TRBV18 and TRBJ2-1; TRBD2 matches 11 bases. V shed 1 base and J 8 bases; nucleotides not matched to a gene: 13. Germline lookup yields CDR1 KGHSH and CDR2 LQKENI. The CDR3 contains 18 residues. The CDR3 DNA follows: TGTGCCAGCTCACCACGCCCGTCTAGCGGGAGGACATGGGATGAGCAGTTCTTC. Residues: CASSPRPSSGRTWDEQFF.

This clone was observed once. The CDR3 loop is CARIQGLNTEAFF. The CDR3 region has the DNA TGTGCCAGAATACAGGGCCTGAACACTGAAGCTTTCTTT. This rearrangement joins TRBV5-3 to TRBJ1-1; tentative D call: TRBD1 (6 bases). TRBV5-3 is identified as an open reading frame with a role that is uncertain. The CDR3 is 13 residues long. V lost 6 bases to trimming and J lost 0 bases, with 9 bases between them.

The chain recombines TRBV5-8 with TRBJ2-1; 10 nucleotides match TRBD2. Germline V gene lookup returns CDR1 SGHTS and CDR2 YDEGEE. The CDR3 totals 16 residues. Losses at the gene ends were 5 bases for V and 7 bases for J; bases not matched to a gene: 12. CDR3 coding DNA: TGTGCCAGCAGACACCTTCTAGCGGGAGATGGGAATGAGCAGTTCTTC. Encoded protein: CASRHLLAGDGNEQFF.